This TCR beta chain was recorded in a study of blood T cell repertoires in COVID-19. As for the study in general: Sites across the United States, Italy and Spain contributed samples from acute and convalescent COVID-19.

This clone appeared a few times. Losses at the gene ends were 0 bases for V and 4 bases for J; bases not matched to a gene: 7. This CDR3 has 16 residues. Looked up from germline, CDR1 is MNHEY and CDR2 is SVGAGI. As originally analysed: Reference gene primer amplification gave nucleated cell count estimates. Repertoires were generated with immunoSEQ multiplex PCR, while TCRdb's copy carries only in-frame clones and drops some. That table gives V, J and clone size, and the DNA gave D and trimming. The sample carries roughly 32,000 clones, around 88% recorded once. The sequenced sample was peripheral blood. This TCR was recovered from a human donor in a cohort sampled during active COVID-19. The V call is TRBV6-5, the J call TRBJ1-2; 8 bases align to TRBD1. The CDR3 region is CASSYSSWTGTYGYTF. CDR3 in DNA: TGTGCCAGCAGTTACTCGAGCTGGACAGGGACCTATGGCTACACCTTC.